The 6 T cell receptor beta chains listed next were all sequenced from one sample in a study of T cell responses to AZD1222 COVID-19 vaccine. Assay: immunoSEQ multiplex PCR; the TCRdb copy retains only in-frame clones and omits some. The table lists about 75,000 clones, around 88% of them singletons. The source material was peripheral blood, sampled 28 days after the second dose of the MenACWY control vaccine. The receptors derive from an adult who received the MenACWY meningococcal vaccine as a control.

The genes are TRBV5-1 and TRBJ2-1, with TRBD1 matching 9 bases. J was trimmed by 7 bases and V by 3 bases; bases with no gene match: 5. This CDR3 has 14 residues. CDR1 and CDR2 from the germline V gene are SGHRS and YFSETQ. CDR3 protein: CASSSTGGANEQFF. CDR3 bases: TGCGCCAGCAGCTCGACAGGGGGTGCGAATGAGCAGTTCTTC.

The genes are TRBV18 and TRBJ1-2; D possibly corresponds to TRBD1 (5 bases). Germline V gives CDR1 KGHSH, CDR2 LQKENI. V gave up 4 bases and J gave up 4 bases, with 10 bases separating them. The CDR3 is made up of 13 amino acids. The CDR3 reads CASSRDLIYGYTF. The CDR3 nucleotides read TGTGCCAGCTCACGGGACTTAATCTATGGCTACACCTTC. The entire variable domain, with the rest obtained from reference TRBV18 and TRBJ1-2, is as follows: NAGVMQNPRHLVRRRGQEARLRCSPMKGHSHVYWYRQLPEEGLKFMVYLQKENIIDESGMPKERFSAEFPKEGPSILRIQQVVRGDSAAYFCASSRDLIYGYTFGSGTRLTVV.

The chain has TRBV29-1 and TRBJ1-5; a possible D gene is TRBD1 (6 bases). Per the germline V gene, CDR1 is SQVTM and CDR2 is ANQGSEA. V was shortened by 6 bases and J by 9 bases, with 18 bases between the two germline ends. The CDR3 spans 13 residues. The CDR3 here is CSVGPGPQGPQHF. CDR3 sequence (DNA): TGCAGCGTCGGCCCGGGACCACAGGGGCCCCAGCATTTT.

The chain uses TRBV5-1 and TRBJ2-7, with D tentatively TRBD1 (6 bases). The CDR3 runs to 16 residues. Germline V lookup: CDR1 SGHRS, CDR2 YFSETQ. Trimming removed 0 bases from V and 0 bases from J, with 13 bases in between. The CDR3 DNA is TGCGCCAGCAGCTTGGAGGGACACCCGACCTCCTACGAGCAGTACTTC. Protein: CASSLEGHPTSYEQYF. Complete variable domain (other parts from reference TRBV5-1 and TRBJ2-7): KAGVTQTPRYLIKTRGQQVTLSCSPISGHRSVSWYQQTPGQGLQFLFEYFSETQRNKGNFPGRFSGRQFSNSRSEMNVSTLELGDSALYLCASSLEGHPTSYEQYFGPGTRLTVT.

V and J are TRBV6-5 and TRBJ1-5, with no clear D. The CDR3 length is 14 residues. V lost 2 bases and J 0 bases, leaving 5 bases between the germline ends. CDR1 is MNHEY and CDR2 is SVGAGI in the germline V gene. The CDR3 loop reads CASSYGGSNQPQHF. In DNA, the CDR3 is TGTGCCAGCAGTTACGGAGGTAGCAATCAGCCCCAGCATTTT.

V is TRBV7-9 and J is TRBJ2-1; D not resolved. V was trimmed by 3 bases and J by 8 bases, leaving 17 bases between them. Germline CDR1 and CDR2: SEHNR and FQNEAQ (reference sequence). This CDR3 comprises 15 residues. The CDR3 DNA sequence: TGTGCCAGCAGCTTTAGGACGGACGGAAACGATGAGCAGTTCTTC. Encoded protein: CASSFRTDGNDEQFF.